The entry below gives a single TCR beta chain sequence along with its context. Antigen: not known. One junction end does not reproduce the germline sequence, and a read error may be involved. Assay used: immunoSEQ multiplex PCR; TCRdb lists only in-frame clones, some missing. Of 95,000 to 100,000 clones listed, 70% to 85% are singletons. This CDR3 is built from 11 residues. The germline V gene has CDR1 LGHNA and CDR2 YNFKEQ. This entry comes from a study of OX40 agonist ivuxolimab in advanced cancers. Across the whole study: Patients were treated with ivuxolimab, an agonistic anti-OX40 (CD134) antibody. Antecedent anti-PD-1, anti-PD-L1 or anti-CTLA-4 therapy was permissible, with roughly 36% having received some. Study outcomes and limitations: CD4+ and CD8+ T cells in blood underwent clonal expansion by week 6 at 0.1 to 3.0 mg/kg. Normalized T-cell clonal expansion was also low in a subset of nonresponders.

The material sequenced was CD4+ or CD8+ T cells sorted from blood, taken in a trial of the OX40 agonist ivuxolimab. The chain combines TRBV4-2 with TRBJ2-7; D uncertain. This receptor was identified in an adult with an advanced solid tumor such as melanoma, head and neck, liver or kidney cancer. In DNA form, the CDR3 reads TGTGCCAGCAGCCCTCTCTACGGGCAGTACTTC. Amino acid sequence: CASSPLYGQYF.